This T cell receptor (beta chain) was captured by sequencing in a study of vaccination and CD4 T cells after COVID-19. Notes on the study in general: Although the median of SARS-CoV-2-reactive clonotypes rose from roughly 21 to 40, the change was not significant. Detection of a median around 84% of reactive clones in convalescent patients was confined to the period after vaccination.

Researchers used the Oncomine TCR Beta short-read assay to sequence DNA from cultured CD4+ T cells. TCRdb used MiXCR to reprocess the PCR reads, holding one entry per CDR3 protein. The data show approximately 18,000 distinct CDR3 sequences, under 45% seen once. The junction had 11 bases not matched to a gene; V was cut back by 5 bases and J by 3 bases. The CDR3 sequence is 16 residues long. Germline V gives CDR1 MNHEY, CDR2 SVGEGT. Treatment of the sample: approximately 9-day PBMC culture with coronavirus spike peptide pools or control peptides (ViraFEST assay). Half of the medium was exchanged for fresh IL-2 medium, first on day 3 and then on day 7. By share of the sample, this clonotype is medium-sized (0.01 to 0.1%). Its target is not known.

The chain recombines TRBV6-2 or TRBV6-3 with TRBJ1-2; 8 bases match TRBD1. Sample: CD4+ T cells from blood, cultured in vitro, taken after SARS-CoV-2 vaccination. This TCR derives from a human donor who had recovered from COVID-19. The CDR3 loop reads CASSTGQGLRDYGYTF. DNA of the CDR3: TGTGCCAGCAGTACCGGACAGGGACTTAGGGACTATGGCTACACCTTC.